This is a list of T cell receptor beta chains from one sample in a study of blood T cell repertoires in COVID-19. Only in-frame clones appear in the TCRdb table, and some are missing; sequencing was by immunoSEQ multiplex PCR. The table has some 300,000 clones, around 89% seen once. The material sequenced was peripheral blood. The receptors here all came from a woman in her thirties or forties with COVID-19, enrolled during active disease. CDR3s include the opening cysteine and the closing phenylalanine or tryptophan. The order of the fields is D gene, V gene, clone size, J gene, CDR3 protein, CDR3 DNA. D genes are given only for firm matches. Expanded clones are given a class, and other clones once, few, many or no size at all.

d_call: .
v_call: TRBV29-1
clone_size: .
j_call: TRBJ1-1
cdr3_aa: CSVKSVGLNTEAFF
cdr3_nt: TGCAGCGTTAAAAGCGTGGGACTAAACACTGAAGCTTTCTTT

d_call: .
v_call: TRBV21-1
clone_size: .
j_call: TRBJ2-1
cdr3_aa: CASSSTIPPQTSGGKYNEQFF
cdr3_nt: TGTGCCAGCAGCTCTACGATCCCTCCTCAGACTAGCGGGGGAAAGTACAATGAGCAGTTCTTC

d_call: .
v_call: TRBV7-2
clone_size: .
j_call: TRBJ2-5
cdr3_aa: CASSPRTIQETQYF
cdr3_nt: TGTGCCAGCAGCCCGCGGACTATTCAAGAGACCCAGTACTTC

d_call: TRBD1
v_call: TRBV2
clone_size: .
j_call: TRBJ1-5
cdr3_aa: CASTRRGTGGNQPQHF
cdr3_nt: TGTGCCAGCACCCGACGGGGGACAGGGGGCAATCAGCCCCAGCATTTT

d_call: TRBD1
v_call: TRBV5-6
clone_size: .
j_call: TRBJ2-3
cdr3_aa: CASSSRQGADTQYF
cdr3_nt: TGTGCCAGCAGCTCCCGACAGGGAGCAGATACGCAGTATTTT

d_call: .
v_call: TRBV5-1
clone_size: .
j_call: TRBJ2-2
cdr3_aa: CASSLIGGAAGELFF
cdr3_nt: TGCGCCAGCAGCTTGATCGGAGGTGCAGCCGGGGAGCTGTTTTTT

d_call: TRBD1
v_call: TRBV9
clone_size: .
j_call: TRBJ2-3
cdr3_aa: CASRRGLGTDTQYF
cdr3_nt: TGTGCCAGCAGAAGGGGGCTTGGCACAGATACGCAGTATTTT

d_call: TRBD2
v_call: TRBV9
clone_size: .
j_call: TRBJ2-1
cdr3_aa: CASSVGPASGSEQFF
cdr3_nt: TGTGCCAGCAGCGTAGGCCCCGCTAGCGGGAGTGAGCAGTTCTTC

d_call: .
v_call: TRBV14
clone_size: .
j_call: TRBJ1-2
cdr3_aa: CASSQKQGVGYTF
cdr3_nt: TGTGCCAGCAGCCAGAAACAGGGCGTGGGCTACACCTTC

d_call: TRBD1
v_call: TRBV5-1
clone_size: .
j_call: TRBJ2-7
cdr3_aa: CASNVGQLSTEQYF
cdr3_nt: TGCGCCAGCAACGTGGGACAGCTCTCTACTGAGCAGTACTTC

d_call: .
v_call: TRBV5-1
clone_size: .
j_call: TRBJ1-5
cdr3_aa: CASSGEGNQPQHF
cdr3_nt: TGCGCCAGCAGCGGGGAGGGCAATCAGCCCCAGCATTTT

d_call: .
v_call: TRBV7-8
clone_size: .
j_call: TRBJ1-4
cdr3_aa: CASSGTGFATNEKLFF
cdr3_nt: TGTGCCAGCAGCGGTACAGGGTTTGCAACTAATGAAAAACTGTTTTTT

d_call: .
v_call: TRBV2
clone_size: .
j_call: TRBJ1-1
cdr3_aa: CASSEFGTGGRTEAFF
cdr3_nt: TGTGCCAGCAGTGAATTTGGGACGGGCGGGAGGACTGAAGCTTTCTTT

d_call: .
v_call: TRBV28
clone_size: .
j_call: TRBJ1-3
cdr3_aa: CASREEGSGNTIYF
cdr3_nt: TGTGCCAGCCGGGAGGAGGGCTCTGGAAACACCATATATTTT

d_call: TRBD2
v_call: TRBV6-5
clone_size: .
j_call: TRBJ2-5
cdr3_aa: CASHIAGGLQETQYF
cdr3_nt: TGTGCCAGCCATATCGCGGGGGGCTTACAAGAGACCCAGTACTTC

d_call: .
v_call: TRBV27
clone_size: few
j_call: TRBJ2-7
cdr3_aa: CASSSTGIEQYF
cdr3_nt: TGTGCCAGCAGTTCCACAGGGATCGAGCAGTACTTC

d_call: TRBD1
v_call: TRBV5-1
clone_size: .
j_call: TRBJ1-1
cdr3_aa: CASSPGTDTEAFF
cdr3_nt: TGCGCCAGCAGCCCCGGGACAGACACTGAAGCTTTCTTT

d_call: .
v_call: TRBV6-2/TRBV6-3
clone_size: once
j_call: TRBJ1-5
cdr3_aa: CASSYGQILNQPQHF
cdr3_nt: TGTGCCAGCAGTTACGGACAGATCCTCAATCAGCCCCAGCATTTT

d_call: .
v_call: TRBV30
clone_size: .
j_call: TRBJ1-1
cdr3_aa: CAWSREANTEAFF
cdr3_nt: TGTGCCTGGAGTCGGGAGGCGAACACTGAAGCTTTCTTT

d_call: TRBD1
v_call: TRBV7-3
clone_size: .
j_call: TRBJ2-7
cdr3_aa: CASSFRDRDEQYF
cdr3_nt: TGTGCCAGCAGCTTCCGGGACAGGGACGAGCAGTACTTC

d_call: TRBD1
v_call: TRBV28
clone_size: .
j_call: TRBJ2-7
cdr3_aa: CASSQTGDYEQYF
cdr3_nt: TGTGCCAGCAGCCAAACAGGGGACTACGAGCAGTACTTC

d_call: TRBD2
v_call: TRBV28
clone_size: once
j_call: TRBJ2-1
cdr3_aa: CASSSMTSGNYNEQFF
cdr3_nt: TGTGCCAGCAGTTCTATGACTAGCGGGAACTACAATGAGCAGTTCTTC

d_call: .
v_call: TRBV2
clone_size: .
j_call: TRBJ1-4
cdr3_aa: CASSEFLGGNEKLFF
cdr3_nt: TGTGCCAGCAGTGAATTCTTGGGGGGGAACGAAAAACTGTTTTTT

d_call: .
v_call: TRBV28
clone_size: .
j_call: TRBJ1-4
cdr3_aa: CASSLGGGTNEKLFF
cdr3_nt: TGTGCCAGCAGTTTAGGAGGAGGGACCAATGAAAAACTGTTTTTT

d_call: .
v_call: TRBV19
clone_size: .
j_call: TRBJ1-3
cdr3_aa: CASSSQISGNTIYF
cdr3_nt: TGTGCCAGTAGCTCACAGATCTCTGGAAACACCATATATTTT

d_call: TRBD2
v_call: TRBV4-3
clone_size: .
j_call: TRBJ2-1
cdr3_aa: CASSQGARTTGGNEQFF
cdr3_nt: TGCGCCAGCAGCCAAGGAGCCAGGACCACGGGGGGAAATGAGCAGTTCTTC

d_call: .
v_call: TRBV6-6
clone_size: .
j_call: TRBJ2-7
cdr3_aa: CASSYGTLVPYEQYF
cdr3_nt: TGTGCCAGCAGTTACGGGACACTGGTACCCTACGAGCAGTACTTC

d_call: .
v_call: TRBV19
clone_size: .
j_call: TRBJ1-1
cdr3_aa: CASSPAGRNTEAFF
cdr3_nt: TGTGCCAGTAGTCCAGCGGGGAGGAACACTGAAGCTTTCTTT

d_call: .
v_call: TRBV4-2
clone_size: .
j_call: TRBJ1-2
cdr3_aa: CASSQYGGAPYGYTF
cdr3_nt: TGTGCCAGCAGCCAATACGGCGGGGCGCCCTATGGCTACACCTTC

d_call: .
v_call: TRBV7-2
clone_size: .
j_call: TRBJ2-2
cdr3_aa: CASSRDSHTGELFF
cdr3_nt: TGTGCCAGCAGCCGTGACAGTCACACCGGGGAGCTGTTTTTT

d_call: TRBD1
v_call: TRBV6-5
clone_size: .
j_call: TRBJ2-5
cdr3_aa: CASSSGQGLQETQYF
cdr3_nt: TGTGCCAGCAGTTCCGGACAGGGGTTGCAAGAGACCCAGTACTTC

d_call: TRBD1
v_call: TRBV5-1
clone_size: .
j_call: TRBJ1-2
cdr3_aa: CASSILGQDYGYTF
cdr3_nt: TGCGCCAGCAGCATTTTGGGACAGGATTATGGCTACACCTTC

d_call: .
v_call: TRBV30
clone_size: .
j_call: TRBJ1-1
cdr3_aa: CACLETGTNTEAFF
cdr3_nt: TGTGCCTGTCTGGAGACAGGAACGAACACTGAAGCTTTCTTT

d_call: .
v_call: TRBV7-9
clone_size: once
j_call: TRBJ1-1
cdr3_aa: CASSQGPWAFF
cdr3_nt: TGTGCCAGCAGCCAGGGGCCGTGGGCTTTCTTT

d_call: TRBD1
v_call: TRBV6-2/TRBV6-3
clone_size: few
j_call: TRBJ2-2
cdr3_aa: CASSRTGGTGELFF
cdr3_nt: TGTGCCAGCAGTAGGACAGGCGGAACCGGGGAGCTGTTTTTT

d_call: .
v_call: TRBV7-3
clone_size: once
j_call: TRBJ1-2
cdr3_aa: CASSLMGGFNYGYTF
cdr3_nt: TGTGCCAGCAGCTTAATGGGGGGATTTAACTATGGCTACACCTTC

d_call: .
v_call: TRBV11-1
clone_size: .
j_call: TRBJ1-4
cdr3_aa: CASSPGLSTNEKLFF
cdr3_nt: TGTGCCAGCAGCCCGGGACTTTCAACTAATGAAAAACTGTTTTTT

d_call: TRBD1
v_call: TRBV10-3
clone_size: .
j_call: TRBJ2-1
cdr3_aa: CAISGYSGTGGGNEQFF
cdr3_nt: TGTGCCATCAGTGGTTATTCCGGGACAGGGGGCGGGAATGAGCAGTTCTTC

d_call: TRBD1
v_call: TRBV5-8
clone_size: .
j_call: TRBJ1-4
cdr3_aa: CASSLPGQAIEKLFF
cdr3_nt: TGTGCCAGCAGCTTACCGGGACAGGCAATAGAAAAACTGTTTTTT

d_call: .
v_call: TRBV5-1
clone_size: .
j_call: TRBJ1-1
cdr3_aa: CASSRKRENTEAFF
cdr3_nt: TGCGCCAGCAGCCGGAAGCGGGAGAACACTGAAGCTTTCTTT